This T cell receptor (beta chain) was retrieved from a study of cytomegalovirus exposure and HLA in healthy donors. Findings and limits, study-wide: Compared with the roughly 700-donor mean, an Asian-associated ancestry cluster reportedly had fewer N-insertions, according to a later analysis.

The germline CDR1 and CDR2 sequences are MNHEY and SVGAGI. CDR3 length: 15 residues. V shed 2 bases, J shed 10 bases, and the junction held 6 bases outside the gene matches. The PCR used 60 Vbeta and 13 Jbeta primers. The protocol was immunoSEQ multiplex PCR, while the TCRdb copy is restricted to in-frame clones and leaves out a portion. The profile covers about 160,000 clones, with 81% appearing a single time and roughly an eighth taken by the ten largest. Note on this clone: The antigen is not known.

Source material: PBMCs. The receptor was derived from a woman aged 45 to 65 in good health and CMV-seronegative. This chain connects TRBV6-5 to TRBJ2-1; 12 nucleotides align to TRBD1. CDR3 bases: TGTGCCAGCAGTTACCGGGACAGGGGGCGAATCGAGCAGTTCTTC. Its protein product is CASSYRDRGRIEQFF.